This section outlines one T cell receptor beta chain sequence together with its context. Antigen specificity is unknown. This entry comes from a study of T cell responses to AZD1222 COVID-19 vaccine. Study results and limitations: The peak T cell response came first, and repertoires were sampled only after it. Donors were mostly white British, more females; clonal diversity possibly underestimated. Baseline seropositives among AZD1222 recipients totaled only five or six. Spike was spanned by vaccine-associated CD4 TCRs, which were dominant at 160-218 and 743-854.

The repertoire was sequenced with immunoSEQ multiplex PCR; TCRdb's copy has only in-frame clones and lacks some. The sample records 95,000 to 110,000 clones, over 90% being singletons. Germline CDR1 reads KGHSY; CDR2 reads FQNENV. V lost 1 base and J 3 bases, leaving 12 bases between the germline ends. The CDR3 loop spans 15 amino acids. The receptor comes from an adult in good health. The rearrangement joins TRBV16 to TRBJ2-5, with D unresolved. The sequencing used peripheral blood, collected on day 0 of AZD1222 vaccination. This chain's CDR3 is CASSQLTRSKETQYF. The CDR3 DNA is TGTGCCAGCAGCCAATTAACGCGTTCTAAAGAGACCCAGTACTTC.